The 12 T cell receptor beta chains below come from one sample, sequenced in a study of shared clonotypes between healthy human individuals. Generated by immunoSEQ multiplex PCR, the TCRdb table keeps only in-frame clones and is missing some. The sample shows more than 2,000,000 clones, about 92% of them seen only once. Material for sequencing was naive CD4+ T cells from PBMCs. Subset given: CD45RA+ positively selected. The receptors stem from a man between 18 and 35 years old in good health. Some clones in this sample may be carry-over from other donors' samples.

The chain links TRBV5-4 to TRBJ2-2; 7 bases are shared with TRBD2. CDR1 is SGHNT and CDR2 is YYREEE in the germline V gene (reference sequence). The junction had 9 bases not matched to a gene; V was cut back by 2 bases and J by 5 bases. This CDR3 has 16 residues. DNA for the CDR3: TGTGCCAGCAGCTTCCGGGCGCGAGCGGGGACCGGGGAGCTGTTTTTT. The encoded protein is CASSFRARAGTGELFF.

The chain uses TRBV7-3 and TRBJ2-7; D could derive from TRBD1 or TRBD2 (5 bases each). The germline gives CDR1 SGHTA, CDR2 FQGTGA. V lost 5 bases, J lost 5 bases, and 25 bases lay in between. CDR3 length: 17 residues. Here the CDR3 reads CASSPTKERGVFHEQYF. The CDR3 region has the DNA TGTGCCAGCAGCCCGACTAAAGAGAGGGGAGTCTTTCACGAGCAGTACTTC.

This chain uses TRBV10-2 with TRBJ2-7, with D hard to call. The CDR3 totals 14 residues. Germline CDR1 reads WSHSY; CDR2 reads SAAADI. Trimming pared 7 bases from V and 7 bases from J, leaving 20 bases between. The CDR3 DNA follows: TGCGCCAGCACCCCCGGCGTGGGGTTGAGGGAGCAGTACTTC. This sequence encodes CASTPGVGLREQYF.

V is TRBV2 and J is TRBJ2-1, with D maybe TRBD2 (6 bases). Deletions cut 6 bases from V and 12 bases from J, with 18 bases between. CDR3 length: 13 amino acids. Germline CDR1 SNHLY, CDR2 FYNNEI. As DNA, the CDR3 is TGTGCCAGCAGGCCGGGACTGTACGGGGGGCAGTTCTTC. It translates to CASRPGLYGGQFF.

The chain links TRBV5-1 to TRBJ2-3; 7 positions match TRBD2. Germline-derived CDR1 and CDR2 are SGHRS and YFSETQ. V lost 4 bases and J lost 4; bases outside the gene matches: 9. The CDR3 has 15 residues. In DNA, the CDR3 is TGCGCCAGCAGCCCCGGGAGCGGGGTAGCAGATACGCAGTATTTT. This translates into CASSPGSGVADTQYF.

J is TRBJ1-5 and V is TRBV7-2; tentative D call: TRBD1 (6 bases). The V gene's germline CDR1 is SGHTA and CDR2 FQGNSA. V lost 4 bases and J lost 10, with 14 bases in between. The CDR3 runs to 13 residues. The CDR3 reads CASSSEGGGPQHF. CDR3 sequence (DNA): TGTGCCAGCAGCTCCGAGGGGGGGGGACCCCAGCATTTT.

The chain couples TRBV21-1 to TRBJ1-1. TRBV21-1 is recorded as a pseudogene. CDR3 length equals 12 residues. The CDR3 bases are TGTGCCAGGAGACCCCTGAACACTGAAGCTTTCTTT. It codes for CARRPLNTEAFF.

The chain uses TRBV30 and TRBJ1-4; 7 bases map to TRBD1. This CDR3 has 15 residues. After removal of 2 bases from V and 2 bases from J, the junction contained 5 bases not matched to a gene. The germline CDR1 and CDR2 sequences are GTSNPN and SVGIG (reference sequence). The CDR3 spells CAWSQQTGTNEKLFF. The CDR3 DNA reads TGTGCCTGGAGTCAGCAGACAGGGACTAATGAAAAACTGTTTTTT.

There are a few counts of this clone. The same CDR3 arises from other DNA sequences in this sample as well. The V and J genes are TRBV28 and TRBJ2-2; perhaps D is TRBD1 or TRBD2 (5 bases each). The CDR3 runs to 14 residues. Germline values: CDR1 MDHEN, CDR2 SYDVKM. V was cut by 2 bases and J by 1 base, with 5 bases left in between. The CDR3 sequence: CASSLGGNTGELFF. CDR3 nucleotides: TGTGCCAGCAGTTTAGGGGGGAACACCGGGGAGCTGTTTTTT.

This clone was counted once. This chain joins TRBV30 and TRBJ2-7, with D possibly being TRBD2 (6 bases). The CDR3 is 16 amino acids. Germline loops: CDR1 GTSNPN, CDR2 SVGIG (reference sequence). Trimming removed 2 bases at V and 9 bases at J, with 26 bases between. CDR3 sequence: CAWSNPGTGSLRGQYF. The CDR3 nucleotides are TGTGCCTGGAGTAACCCCGGGACTGGGAGTCTACGTGGGCAGTACTTC.

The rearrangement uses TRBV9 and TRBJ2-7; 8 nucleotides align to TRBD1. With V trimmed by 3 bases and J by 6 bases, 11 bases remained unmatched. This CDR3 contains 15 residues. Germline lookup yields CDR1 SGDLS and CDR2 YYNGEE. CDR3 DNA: TGTGCCAGCAGCGAAATCCCGGGACAGGAAGGCGAGCAGTACTTC. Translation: CASSEIPGQEGEQYF. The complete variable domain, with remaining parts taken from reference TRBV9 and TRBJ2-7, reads DSGVTQTPKHLITATGQRVTLRCSPRSGDLSVYWYQQSLDQGLQFLIQYYNGEERAKGNILERFSAQQFPDLHSELNLSSLELGDSALYFCASSEIPGQEGEQYFGPGTRLTVT.

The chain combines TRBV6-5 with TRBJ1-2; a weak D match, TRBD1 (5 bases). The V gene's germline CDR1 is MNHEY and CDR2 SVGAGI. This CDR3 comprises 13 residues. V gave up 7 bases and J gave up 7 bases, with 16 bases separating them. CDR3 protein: CASKSVGASGYTF. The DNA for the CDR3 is TGTGCCAGCAAATCAGTAGGGGCTTCTGGCTACACCTTC.